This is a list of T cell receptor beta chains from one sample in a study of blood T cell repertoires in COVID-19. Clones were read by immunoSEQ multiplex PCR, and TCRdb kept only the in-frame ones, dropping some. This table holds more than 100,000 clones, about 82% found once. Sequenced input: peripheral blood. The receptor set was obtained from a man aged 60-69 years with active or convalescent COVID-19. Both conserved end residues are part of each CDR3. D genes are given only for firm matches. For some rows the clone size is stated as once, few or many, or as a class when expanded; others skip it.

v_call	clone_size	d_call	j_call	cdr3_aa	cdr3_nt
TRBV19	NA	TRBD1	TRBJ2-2	CASSRDRGFPGELFF	TGTGCCAGTAGCAGGGACAGGGGTTTTCCCGGGGAGCTGTTTTTT
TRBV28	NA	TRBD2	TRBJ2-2	CASTNRILAGIRTGELFF	TGTGCCAGCACTAATAGAATACTAGCGGGAATTCGGACCGGGGAGCTGTTTTTT
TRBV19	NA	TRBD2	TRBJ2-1	CASSLLAGVHNEQFF	TGTGCCAGTAGTTTATTAGCGGGAGTCCACAATGAGCAGTTCTTC
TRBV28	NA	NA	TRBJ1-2	CASRPDQGYYGYTF	TGTGCCAGCAGACCGGACCAGGGCTACTATGGCTACACCTTC
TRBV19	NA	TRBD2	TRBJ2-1	CASRTTGLAGNQFF	TGTGCCAGTAGAACCACGGGACTAGCGGGTAATCAGTTCTTC
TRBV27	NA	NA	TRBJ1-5	CASSLSSGNQPQHF	TGTGCCAGCAGTTTATCTTCGGGTAATCAGCCCCAGCATTTT
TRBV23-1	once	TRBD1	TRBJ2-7	CASRPGTGVHEQYF	TGCGCCAGCAGACCGGGGACAGGGGTACACGAGCAGTACTTC
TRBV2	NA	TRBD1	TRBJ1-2	CASSRQGTSYGYTF	TGTGCCAGCAGTCGACAGGGAACGAGCTATGGCTACACCTTC
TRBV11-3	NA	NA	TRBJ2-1	CASSKRGTAPSNEQFF	TGTGCCAGCAGCAAACGCGGGACAGCCCCTAGCAATGAGCAGTTCTTC
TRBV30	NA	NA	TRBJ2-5	CAWRGEPETQYF	TGTGCCTGGAGGGGAGAGCCCGAGACCCAGTACTTC
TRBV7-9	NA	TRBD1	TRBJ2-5	CASSSQGDRETQYF	TGTGCCAGCAGCTCACAGGGGGATCGGGAGACCCAGTACTTC
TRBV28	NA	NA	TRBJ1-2	CASSLGDLAYGYTF	TGTGCCAGCAGTTTAGGAGACCTGGCATATGGCTACACCTTC
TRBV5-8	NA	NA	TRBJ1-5	CASSPRDFNGQPQHF	TGTGCCAGCAGCCCGAGGGACTTCAACGGCCAGCCCCAGCATTTT
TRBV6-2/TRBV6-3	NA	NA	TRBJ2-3	CASSLTGSRLTQYF	TGTGCCAGCAGTTTAACGGGTTCAAGGTTAACGCAGTATTTT
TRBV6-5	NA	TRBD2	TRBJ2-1	CASRAPGGSNNEQFF	TGTGCCAGCAGAGCCCCTGGCGGGAGCAACAATGAGCAGTTCTTC
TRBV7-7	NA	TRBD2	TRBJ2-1	CASSLAGRYNEQFF	TGTGCCAGCAGTCTAGCCGGGAGGTACAATGAGCAGTTCTTC
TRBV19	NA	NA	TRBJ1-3	CASSTGGSGNTIYF	TGTGCCAGTAGTACGGGGGGCTCTGGAAACACCATATATTTT
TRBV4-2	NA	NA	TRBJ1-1	CASSQVGGNTEAFF	TGTGCCAGCAGCCAAGTAGGGGGGAACACTGAAGCTTTCTTT
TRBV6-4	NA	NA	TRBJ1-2	CAPSGWAPANYGYTF	TGTGCCCCCTCCGGTTGGGCTCCGGCTAACTATGGCTACACCTTC
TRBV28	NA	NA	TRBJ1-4	CASSTLSEKLFF	TGTGCCAGCAGTACCCTTAGTGAAAAACTGTTTTTT
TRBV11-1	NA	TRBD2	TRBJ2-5	CASSLIGGSRETQYF	TGTGCCAGCAGCTTAATTGGCGGGAGTCGAGAGACCCAGTACTTC
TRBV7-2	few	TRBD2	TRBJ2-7	CASSLVSSGSGSYEQYF	TGTGCCAGCAGCTTAGTTTCTAGCGGGAGCGGATCCTACGAGCAGTACTTC
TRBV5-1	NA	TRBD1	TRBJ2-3	CASNIGTGATDTQYF	TGCGCCAGCAACATCGGGACAGGGGCCACAGATACGCAGTATTTT
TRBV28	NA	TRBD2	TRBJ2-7	CASSPAGGLHEQYF	TGTGCCAGCAGCCCAGCGGGAGGTCTGCACGAGCAGTACTTC
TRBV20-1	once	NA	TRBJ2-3	CSGGYTDTQYF	TGCAGTGGCGGATACACAGATACGCAGTATTTT
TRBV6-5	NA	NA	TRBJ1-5	CASRDSYEDQPQHF	TGTGCCAGCAGAGACTCCTACGAGGATCAGCCCCAGCATTTT
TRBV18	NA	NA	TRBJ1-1	CASSPGLNTEAFF	TGTGCCAGCTCACCGGGACTAAACACTGAAGCTTTCTTT
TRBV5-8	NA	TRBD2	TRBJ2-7	CASSLASGRGAFYEQYF	TGTGCCAGCAGCTTGGCTAGCGGGAGGGGGGCTTTCTACGAGCAGTACTTC
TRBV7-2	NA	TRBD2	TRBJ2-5	CASSSASGETQYF	TGTGCCAGCAGCTCTGCTAGCGGGGAGACCCAGTACTTC
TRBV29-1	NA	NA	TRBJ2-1	CSVLEETFIYNEQFF	TGCAGCGTTCTTGAGGAGACTTTCATTTACAATGAGCAGTTCTTC
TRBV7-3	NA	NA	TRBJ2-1	CASRPTGHNEQFF	TGTGCCAGCAGGCCTACAGGGCACAATGAGCAGTTCTTC
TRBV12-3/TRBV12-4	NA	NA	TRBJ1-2	CASSKETYGYTF	TGTGCCAGCAGCAAGGAGACGTATGGCTACACCTTC
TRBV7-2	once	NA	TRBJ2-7	CASSLAQWQTNPYEQYF	TGTGCCAGCAGCTTAGCACAGTGGCAGACCAACCCCTACGAGCAGTACTTC
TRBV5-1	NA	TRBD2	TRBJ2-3	CASSPSGLTDTQYF	TGCGCCAGCAGTCCTAGCGGGCTCACAGATACGCAGTATTTT
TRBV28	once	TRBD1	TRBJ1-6	CASRLQGARYNSPLHF	TGTGCCAGCAGGCTACAGGGGGCGCGGTATAATTCACCCCTCCACTTT
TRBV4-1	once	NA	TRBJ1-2	CASSPTGGRDAFGYTF	TGCGCCAGCAGCCCCACGGGGGGCAGGGATGCCTTCGGCTACACCTTC
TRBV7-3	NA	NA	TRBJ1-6	CASSLNKGTNSPLHF	TGTGCCAGCAGCTTAAATAAGGGGACAAATTCACCCCTCCACTTT
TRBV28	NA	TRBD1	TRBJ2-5	CASSYPTGGGETQYF	TGTGCCAGCAGTTATCCGACAGGGGGTGGAGAGACCCAGTACTTC
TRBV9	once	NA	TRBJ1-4	CASSLRGEGNEKLFF	TGTGCCAGCAGCCTCCGGGGGGAAGGCAATGAAAAACTGTTTTTT
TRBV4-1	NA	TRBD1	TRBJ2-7	CASSQAGGGRRQYF	TGCGCCAGCAGCCAAGCAGGGGGCGGCCGTAGGCAGTACTTC